This paragraph covers one T cell receptor beta chain sequence. With TRAV- and TRBV-specific primers, first-strand cDNA was made, covering the alpha and beta chains. TCR amplification used 20 to 25 PCR cycles, a constant-region primer and a V-primer adapter. TCRdb redid the calling of the reads with MiXCR, one entry per CDR3 protein. The table includes 65,000 to 85,000 distinct CDR3 sequences, about 17% detected once. The data belong to a study of low-dose radiotherapy and immunotherapy resistance in tumors. Time point described: after trial treatment. As to treatment: LDRT plus nivolumab, ipilimumab, low-dose cyclophosphamide and aspirin (RACIN trial). This CDR3 comprises 15 residues. Germline-derived CDR1 and CDR2 are MDHEN and SYDVKM. The V and J ends lost 7 bases and 1 base respectively, with 14 bases between them.

The TCR sequence derives from a male donor with prostate cancer. The chain employs TRBV28 and TRBJ1-5; maybe TRBD1 (5 bases). This specimen was PBMCs, taken after low-dose radiotherapy plus immunotherapy. This CDR3 is CASKLWGQSNQPQHF. CDR3 nucleotides: TGTGCCAGCAAACTGTGGGGCCAGAGCAATCAGCCCCAGCATTTT.